The TCR beta chain described here comes from a study of cytomegalovirus exposure and HLA in healthy donors. Points from the study as a whole: Later, an analysis found that common viral pathogens appeared to be linked with several of the most significant clusters.

Both 60 Vbeta primers and 13 Jbeta primers went into the PCR. The repertoire was sequenced with immunoSEQ multiplex PCR; TCRdb's copy has only in-frame clones and lacks some. Of 200,000 or so clones in the sample, approximately 83% were seen once. Notes on this clone: Its antigen is as yet unknown.

This TCR derives from a boy between 2 and 10 years old in good health and CMV-seronegative. The sample consisted of PBMCs.

The CDR3 DNA is TGTGCCAGCAAAATTAGCACTGAAGCTTTCTTT. Translated, it gives CASKISTEAFF. This chain links TRBV7-2 with TRBJ1-1, with no clear D. The CDR3 is 11 residues long. Deletions cut 7 bases from V and 4 bases from J, with 7 bases between. Germline V CDR1 and CDR2: SGHTA, FQGNSA.